This is a list of T cell receptor beta chains from one sample in a study of beta chain features in type 1 diabetes. Method: immunoSEQ multiplex PCR; TCRdb's copy keeps in-frame clones and lacks some. The sample shows roughly 700,000 clones, about an eighth of them seen only once. Sequencing was done on a sample of naive CD4+ T cells from blood. The receptors here all came from a man between 18 and 29 years old with type 1 diabetes. The CDR3 runs from the conserved cysteine through the conserved F or W. Fields, in order: CDR3 length, clone size, J gene, D gene, V gene, CDR3 protein, CDR3 DNA. D genes are given only for firm matches. Clone size is given for some rows only: seen once, a few or many times, or a class if the clone is expanded.

15 few TRBJ2-7 NA TRBV14 CASSQVSRSSYEQYF TGTGCCAGCAGCCAAGTATCCAGGAGCTCCTACGAGCAGTACTTC
18 few TRBJ2-3 NA TRBV4-1 CASSPYREGVRGTDTQYF TGCGCCAGCAGCCCATACAGGGAAGGGGTTCGCGGCACAGATACGCAGTATTTT
13 few TRBJ2-7 NA TRBV27 CASSSSITYEQYF TGTGCCAGCAGCTCATCGATCACCTACGAGCAGTACTTC
14 NA TRBJ2-4 TRBD1 TRBV6-6 CASSQGQGANIQYF TGTGCCAGCAGTCAGGGACAGGGGGCAAACATTCAGTACTTC
13 NA TRBJ2-7 NA TRBV5-4 CASSPRGAYEQYF TGTGCCAGCAGCCCTAGGGGGGCCTACGAGCAGTACTTC
12 NA TRBJ2-7 NA TRBV5-6 CASDSGTDEQYF TGTGCCAGCGACTCCGGGACCGACGAGCAGTACTTC
13 NA TRBJ2-1 NA TRBV6-6 CASSLLQPNEQFF TGTGCCAGCAGCCTCCTCCAGCCAAATGAGCAGTTCTTC
11 few TRBJ2-7 NA TRBV7-2 CAINSWGEQYF TGTGCCATCAACTCCTGGGGGGAGCAGTACTTC
17 NA TRBJ2-3 TRBD2 TRBV5-1 CASSLFTSGPRTDTQYF TGCGCCAGCAGCTTGTTTACTAGCGGCCCACGCACAGATACGCAGTATTTT
13 few TRBJ2-3 NA TRBV30 CAWSPQVTDTQYF TGTGCCTGGAGTCCGCAGGTCACAGATACGCAGTATTTT
11 few TRBJ2-2 NA TRBV11-2 CASSSYMELFF TGTGCCAGCAGCTCTTACATGGAGCTGTTTTTT
11 NA TRBJ2-3 NA TRBV2 CASSVADTQYF TGTGCCAGCAGTGTGGCAGATACGCAGTATTTT